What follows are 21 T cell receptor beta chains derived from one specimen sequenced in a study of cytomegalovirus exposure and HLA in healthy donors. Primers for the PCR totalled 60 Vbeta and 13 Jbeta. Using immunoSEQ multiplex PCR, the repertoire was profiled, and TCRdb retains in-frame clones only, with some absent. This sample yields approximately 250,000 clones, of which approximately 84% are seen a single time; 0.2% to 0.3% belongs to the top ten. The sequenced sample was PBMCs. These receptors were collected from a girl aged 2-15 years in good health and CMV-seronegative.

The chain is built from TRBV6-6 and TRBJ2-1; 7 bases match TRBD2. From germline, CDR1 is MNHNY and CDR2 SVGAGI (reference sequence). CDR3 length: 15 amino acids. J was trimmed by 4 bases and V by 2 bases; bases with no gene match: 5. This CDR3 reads CASSYGGGVYNEQFF. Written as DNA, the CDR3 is TGTGCCAGCAGTTACGGCGGGGGTGTTTACAATGAGCAGTTCTTC.

For the CDR3, the DNA is TGCGCCAGCAGCTTGGTCACTGGGGCCAACGTCCTGACTTTC. Amino acid sequence: CASSLVTGANVLTF. The rearrangement uses TRBV5-1 and TRBJ2-6; no definite D call. Trimming stripped 0 bases from V and 2 bases from J, with 3 bases between. This CDR3 has 14 amino acids. Germline V lookup: CDR1 SGHRS, CDR2 YFSETQ.

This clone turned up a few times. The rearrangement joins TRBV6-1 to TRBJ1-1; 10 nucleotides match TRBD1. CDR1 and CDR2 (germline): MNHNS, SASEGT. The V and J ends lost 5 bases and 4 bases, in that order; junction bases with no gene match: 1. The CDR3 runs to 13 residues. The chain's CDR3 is CASSRQGATEAFF. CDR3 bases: TGTGCCAGCAGTCGACAGGGGGCCACTGAAGCTTTCTTT.

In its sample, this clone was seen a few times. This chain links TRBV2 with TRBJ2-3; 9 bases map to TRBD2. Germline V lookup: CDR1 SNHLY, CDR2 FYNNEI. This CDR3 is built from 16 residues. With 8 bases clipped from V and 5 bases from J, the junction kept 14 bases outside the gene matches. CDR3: CASPRAVAGVGDTQYF. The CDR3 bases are TGTGCCAGCCCCAGGGCGGTAGCGGGAGTGGGAGATACGCAGTATTTT.

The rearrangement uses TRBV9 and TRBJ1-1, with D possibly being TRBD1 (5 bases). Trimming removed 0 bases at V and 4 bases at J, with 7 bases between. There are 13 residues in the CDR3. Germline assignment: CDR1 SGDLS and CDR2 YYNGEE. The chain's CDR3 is CASSVEGFTEAFF. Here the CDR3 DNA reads TGTGCCAGCAGCGTAGAGGGGTTCACTGAAGCTTTCTTT.

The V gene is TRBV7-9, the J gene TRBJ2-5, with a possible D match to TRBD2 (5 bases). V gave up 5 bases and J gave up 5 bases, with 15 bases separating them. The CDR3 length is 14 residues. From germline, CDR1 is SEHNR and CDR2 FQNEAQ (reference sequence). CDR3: CASSPRRGKETQYF. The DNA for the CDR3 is TGTGCCAGCAGCCCTCGCCGGGGAAAGGAGACCCAGTACTTC.

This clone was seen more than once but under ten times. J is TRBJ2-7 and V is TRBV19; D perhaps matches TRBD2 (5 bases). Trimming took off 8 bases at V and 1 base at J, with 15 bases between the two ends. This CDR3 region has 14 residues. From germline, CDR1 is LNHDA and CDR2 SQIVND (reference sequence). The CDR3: CASATSGNSYEQYF. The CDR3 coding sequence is TGTGCCAGTGCGACTTCCGGGAATTCCTACGAGCAGTACTTC. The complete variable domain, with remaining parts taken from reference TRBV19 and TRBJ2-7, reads DGGITQSPKYLFRKEGQNVTLSCEQNLNHDAMYWYRQDPGQGLRLIYYSQIVNDFQKGDIAEGYSVSREKKESFPLTVTSAQKNPTAFYLCASATSGNSYEQYFGPGTRLTVT.

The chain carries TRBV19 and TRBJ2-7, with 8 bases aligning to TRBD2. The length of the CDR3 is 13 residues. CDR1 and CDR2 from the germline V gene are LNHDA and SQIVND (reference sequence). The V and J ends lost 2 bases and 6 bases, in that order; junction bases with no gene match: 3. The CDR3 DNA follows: TGTGCCAGTAGTATAACGGGGGGGCTCGAGCAGTACTTC. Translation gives CASSITGGLEQYF.

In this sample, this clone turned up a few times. The CDR3 spells CASSYSGQGGQYF. In nucleotides, the CDR3 is TGTGCCAGCAGTTACTCGGGACAGGGCGGGCAGTACTTC. The chain recombines TRBV6-5 with TRBJ2-7, with 9 bases identical to TRBD1. Germline CDR1 MNHEY, CDR2 SVGAGI. CDR3 length equals 13 residues. J gave up 9 bases and V 0 bases, and 3 bases lay outside the gene matches.

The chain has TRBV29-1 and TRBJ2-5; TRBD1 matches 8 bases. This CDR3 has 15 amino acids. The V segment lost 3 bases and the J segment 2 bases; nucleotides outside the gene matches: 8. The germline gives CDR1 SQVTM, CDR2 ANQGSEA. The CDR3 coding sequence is TGCAGCGTTGACCCCCGGGACAGGTCTCAAGAGACCCAGTACTTC. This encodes CSVDPRDRSQETQYF. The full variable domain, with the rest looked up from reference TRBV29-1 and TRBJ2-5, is SAVISQKPSRDICQRGTSLTIQCQVDSQVTMMFWYRQQPGQSLTLIATANQGSEATYESGFVIDKFPISRPNLTFSTLTVSNMSPEDSSIYLCSVDPRDRSQETQYFGPGTRLLVL.

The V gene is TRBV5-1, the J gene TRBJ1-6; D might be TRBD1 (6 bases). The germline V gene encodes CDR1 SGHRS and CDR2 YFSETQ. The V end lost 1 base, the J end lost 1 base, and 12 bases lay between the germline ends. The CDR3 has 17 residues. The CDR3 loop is CASSLRGSHSYNSPLHF. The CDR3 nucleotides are TGCGCCAGCAGCTTGAGGGGGTCCCATTCCTATAATTCACCCCTCCACTTT.

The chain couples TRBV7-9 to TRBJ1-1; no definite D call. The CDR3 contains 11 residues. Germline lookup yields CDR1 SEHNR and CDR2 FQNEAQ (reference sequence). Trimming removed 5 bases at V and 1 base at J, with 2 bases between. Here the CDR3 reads CASSRNTEAFF. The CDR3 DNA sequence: TGTGCCAGCAGCCGGAACACTGAAGCTTTCTTT.

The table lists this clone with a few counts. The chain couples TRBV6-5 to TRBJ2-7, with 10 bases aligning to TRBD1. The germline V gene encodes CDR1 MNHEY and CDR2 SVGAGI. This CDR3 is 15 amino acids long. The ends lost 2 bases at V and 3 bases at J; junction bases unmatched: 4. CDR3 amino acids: CASSYLGTGVYEQYF. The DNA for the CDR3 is TGTGCCAGCAGTTACCTCGGGACAGGGGTCTACGAGCAGTACTTC.

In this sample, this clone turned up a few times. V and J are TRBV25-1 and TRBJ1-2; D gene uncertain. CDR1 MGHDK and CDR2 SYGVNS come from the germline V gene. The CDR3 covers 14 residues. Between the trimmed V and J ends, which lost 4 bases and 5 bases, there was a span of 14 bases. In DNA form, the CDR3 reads TGTGCCAGCAGTGCGGCAGGTTTGGTTTATGGCTACACCTTC. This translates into CASSAAGLVYGYTF.

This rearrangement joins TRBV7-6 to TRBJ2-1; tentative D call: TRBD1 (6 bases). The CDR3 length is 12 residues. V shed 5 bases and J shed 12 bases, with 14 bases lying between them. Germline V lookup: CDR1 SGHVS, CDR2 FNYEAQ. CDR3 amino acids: CASSQGPNRQFF. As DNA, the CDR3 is TGTGCCAGCAGCCAGGGGCCCAACAGGCAGTTCTTC. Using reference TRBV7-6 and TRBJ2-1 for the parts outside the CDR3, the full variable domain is GAGVSQSPRYKVTKRGQDVALRCDPISGHVSLYWYRQALGQGPEFLTYFNYEAQQDKSGLPNDRFSAERPEGSISTLTIQRTEQRDSAMYRCASSQGPNRQFFGPGTRLTVL.

CDR3 amino acids: CASSRDSYEQYF. CDR3 DNA sequence: TGTGCCAGCAGCCGGGACAGTTACGAGCAGTACTTC. This sequence joins TRBV5-4 and TRBJ2-7; the match to TRBD1 covers 7 bases. V shed 4 bases and J 4 bases; nucleotides not matched to a gene: 2. The CDR3 consists of 12 residues. The germline V gene has CDR1 SGHNT and CDR2 YYREEE (reference sequence).

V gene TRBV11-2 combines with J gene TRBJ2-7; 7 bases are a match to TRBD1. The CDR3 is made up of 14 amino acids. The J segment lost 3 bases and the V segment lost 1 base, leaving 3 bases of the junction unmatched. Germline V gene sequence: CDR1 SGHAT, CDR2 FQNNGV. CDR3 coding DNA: TGTGCCAGCAGCTTAGGACAGGGATTCTACGAGCAGTACTTC. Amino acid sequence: CASSLGQGFYEQYF.

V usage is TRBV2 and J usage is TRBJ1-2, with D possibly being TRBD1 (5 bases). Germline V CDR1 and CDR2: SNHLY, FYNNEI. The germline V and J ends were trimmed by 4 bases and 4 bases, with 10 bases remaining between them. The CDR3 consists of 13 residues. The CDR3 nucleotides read TGTGCCAGCAGTGTACGACAGACCTATGGCTACACCTTC. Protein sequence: CASSVRQTYGYTF.

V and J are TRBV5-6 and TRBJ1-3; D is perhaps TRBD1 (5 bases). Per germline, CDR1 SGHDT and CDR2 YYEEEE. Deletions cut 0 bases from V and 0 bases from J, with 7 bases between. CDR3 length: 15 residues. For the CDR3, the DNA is TGTGCCAGCAGCTTGGCCAGGGCCTCTGGAAACACCATATATTTT. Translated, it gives CASSLARASGNTIYF.

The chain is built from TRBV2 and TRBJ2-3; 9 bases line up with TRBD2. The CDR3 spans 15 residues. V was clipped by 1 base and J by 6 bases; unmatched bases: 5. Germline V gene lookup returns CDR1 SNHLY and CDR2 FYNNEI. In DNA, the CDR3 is TGTGCCAGCAGTGAAGGGACTAGCGTCACCGATACGCAGTATTTT. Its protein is CASSEGTSVTDTQYF.

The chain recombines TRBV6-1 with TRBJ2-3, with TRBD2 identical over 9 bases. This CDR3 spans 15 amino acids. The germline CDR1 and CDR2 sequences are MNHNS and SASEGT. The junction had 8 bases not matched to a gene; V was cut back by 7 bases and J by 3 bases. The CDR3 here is CASTNIAGDTDTQYF. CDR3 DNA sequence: TGTGCCAGCACGAACATAGCGGGGGATACAGATACGCAGTATTTT.